The clone carrying this T cell receptor (beta chain) was detected only a few times. Primers included in the PCR were 60 Vbeta and 13 Jbeta primers. The assay was immunoSEQ multiplex PCR, and TCRdb's table has in-frame clones only and misses some. The profile shows about 160,000 clones, over 70% of them singletons. The source of the sample is a study of cytomegalovirus exposure and HLA in healthy donors. The CDR3 sequence is 14 residues long. Per germline, CDR1 SGHNT and CDR2 YYREEE (reference sequence). V lost 5 bases and J lost 6, with 15 bases in between. The sequenced sample was PBMCs. The genes are TRBV5-4 and TRBJ2-1, with D possibly being TRBD2 (5 bases). This clonotype originated in a man aged 18 to 30 in good health and CMV-seropositive. CDR3 in amino acids: CASSEGRAVNEQFF. CDR3 nucleotide sequence: TGTGCCAGCAGTGAAGGGCGGGCGGTCAATGAGCAGTTCTTC.